Below, one T cell receptor (beta chain) is given with its context. The time point here: cycle 4 day 1 (C4D1), after 5 to 7 weeks of nivolumab. Each of the patients experienced relapse following autologous stem cell transplantation, and their brentuximab vedotin exposure differed. Researchers report purifying CD4+ T cells from thawed PBMCs by magnetic negative selection. Best responses included complete response and partial response; otherwise, the best response was progressive disease. The data are from a study of PD-1 blockade in classical Hodgkin lymphoma. Repertoires were generated with immunoSEQ multiplex PCR, while TCRdb's copy carries only in-frame clones and drops some. The sample yields more than 20,000 clones, approximately 68% seen once. V was cut by 2 bases and J by 1 base, with 6 bases left in between. CDR3 length: 14 residues. Per the germline V gene, CDR1 is LNHDA and CDR2 is SQIVND (reference sequence).

The J gene is TRBJ1-5, the V gene TRBV19, with a possible D match to TRBD1 (5 bases). This clonotype was sampled from a human donor with classical Hodgkin lymphoma. The input for sequencing was CD4+ T cells from blood, taken before the fourth cycle of nivolumab. In nucleotides, the CDR3 is TGTGCCAGTAGTATAAGGGACAGCAATCAGCCCCAGCATTTT. It codes for CASSIRDSNQPQHF. Using reference TRBV19 and TRBJ1-5 for the parts outside the CDR3, the full variable domain is DGGITQSPKYLFRKEGQNVTLSCEQNLNHDAMYWYRQDPGQGLRLIYYSQIVNDFQKGDIAEGYSVSREKKESFPLTVTSAQKNPTAFYLCASSIRDSNQPQHFGDGTRLSIL.